This TCR beta chain was recovered during a study of blood T cell repertoires in COVID-19. Background on the study: Samples taken during acute and convalescent COVID-19 were collected in the United States, Italy and Spain. Sample material is recorded as cDNA or gDNA derived from T cells, B-cell-depleted T cells, or PBMCs.

V gave up 5 bases and J gave up 6 bases; unmatched junction bases: 5. This CDR3 comprises 13 residues. Measured with immunoSEQ multiplex PCR; TCRdb has only the in-frame clones, and not every one. This table holds 110,000 to 150,000 clones, around 86% found once. Enrolled through a virtual design, the participants were between roughly 18 and 90 years of age and came from around 25 US areas. Categorization into cohorts depended on clinical history that participants reported. The J gene is TRBJ2-7, the V gene TRBV12-3 or TRBV12-4, with 9 bases that match TRBD1. The receptor comes from a man in his fifties or sixties who had recovered from COVID-19. The specimen sequenced was PBMCs or T cells enriched from blood (not recorded which). CDR3 DNA sequence: TGTGCCAGCAGTATACAGGGGGCGGTCGAGCAGTACTTC. Translation: CASSIQGAVEQYF.